This T cell receptor (beta chain) derives from a study of regulatory T cells in long-lasting Graves disease. In the study overall: Over 5 years on antithyroid drugs plus positive TSH receptor antibodies marked Graves' disease as persistent. Findings and caveats of the study: It was peripheral blood alone, not thyroid tissue, that was studied. Relative to new patients (966), persistent patients exhibited greater sharing of public clonotypes (around 3,000).

Assembly of TCR beta libraries relied on iRepertoire HTBI primers together with Arm-PCR of CDR3 regions. TCRdb reanalysed the multiplex PCR reads using MiXCR and keeps one entry per CDR3 protein. The table shows under 500,000 distinct CDR3 sequences, with 20% occurring only once. CDR1 is LGHDT and CDR2 is YNNKEL in the germline V gene (reference sequence). The CDR3 has 13 amino acids. Trimming left V 4 bases short and J 3 bases short, with 10 bases between. As for time point: persistent/refractory GD, antithyroid drugs over 5 years with positive TRAb. TCR sequences were obtained from RNA taken from PBMCs. The EDTA tubes were filled with 8 to 9.5 milliliters of drawn peripheral blood. This clonotype showed up many times. Antigen specificity is unknown.

The clonotype comes from a female donor with Graves disease. V gene TRBV3-1 combines with J gene TRBJ2-7, with D possibly being TRBD2 (6 bases). The material sequenced was peripheral blood mononuclear cells (PBMCs), taken when the disease was refractory, from a patient treated with antithyroid drugs. In nucleotides, the CDR3 is TGTGCCAGCAGCCCGGAGGGACTCTACGAGCAGTACTTC. This codes for CASSPEGLYEQYF.